These 30 T cell receptor beta chains came from one sample sequenced in a study of cytomegalovirus exposure and HLA in healthy donors. Vbeta (60) and Jbeta (13) primers were used in the PCR. Generated by immunoSEQ multiplex PCR, the TCRdb table keeps only in-frame clones and is missing some. There are roughly 120,000 clones in the sample; roughly two thirds occur only once, and about 1.5% lies in the top ten. Sequencing input: PBMCs. The receptors were sampled from a man aged 30-40 years in good health and CMV-seropositive.

This clone was counted a single time. The V gene is TRBV2, the J gene TRBJ2-3, with D hard to call. CDR1 and CDR2 (germline): SNHLY, FYNNEI. CDR3 length equals 14 residues. Trimming pared 1 base from V and 4 bases from J, leaving 9 bases between. CDR3 in amino acids: CASSEVGSPDTQYF. Here the CDR3 DNA reads TGTGCCAGCAGTGAAGTCGGTAGTCCAGATACGCAGTATTTT.

The rearrangement uses TRBV7-9 and TRBJ2-5; D is perhaps TRBD2 (5 bases). The germline gives CDR1 SEHNR, CDR2 FQNEAQ (reference sequence). Trimming left V 2 bases short and J 4 bases short, with 23 bases between. The CDR3 is 18 residues long. The CDR3 bases are TGTGCCAGCAGCTTAACGGCCCTAGGAGGCAAGGGAAGAGAGACCCAGTACTTC. As protein: CASSLTALGGKGRETQYF.

The table lists this clone with a few counts. V and J are TRBV2 and TRBJ1-3; D might be TRBD1 (5 bases). This CDR3 is 17 amino acids long. CDR1 is SNHLY, CDR2 FYNNEI, per germline. Trimming left V 1 base short and J 2 bases short, with 15 bases between. CDR3 sequence (DNA): TGTGCCAGCAGTGAAGTGAATGTGGGGCTGACTGGAAACACCATATATTTT. Translation: CASSEVNVGLTGNTIYF.

This chain uses TRBV9 with TRBJ1-1; no reliable D call. The ends were cut back, 3 bases at V and 6 bases at J, with 12 bases in the middle. CDR3 size: 13 residues. Looked up from germline, CDR1 is SGDLS and CDR2 is YYNGEE. CDR3: CASSGRSDSEAFF. DNA of the CDR3: TGTGCCAGCAGCGGTCGGTCGGACTCTGAAGCTTTCTTT.

This clone was observed a few times. The chain links TRBV5-1 to TRBJ2-3; 7 bases fit TRBD1. V was clipped by 1 base and J by 3 bases; unmatched bases: 5. This CDR3 is built from 15 residues. CDR1 is SGHRS, CDR2 YFSETQ, per germline. This CDR3 reads CASSLLGQITDTQYF. CDR3 DNA sequence: TGCGCCAGCAGCTTGTTGGGACAGATTACAGATACGCAGTATTTT. Looking up the rest from reference TRBV5-1 and TRBJ2-3 gives the full variable domain: KAGVTQTPRYLIKTRGQQVTLSCSPISGHRSVSWYQQTPGQGLQFLFEYFSETQRNKGNFPGRFSGRQFSNSRSEMNVSTLELGDSALYLCASSLLGQITDTQYFGPGTRLTVL.

The V and J genes are TRBV15 and TRBJ1-2; D unclear. The CDR3 covers 13 residues. Trimming removed 2 bases at V and 8 bases at J, with 12 bases between. Germline assignment: CDR1 LNHNV and CDR2 YYDKDF (reference sequence). As DNA, the CDR3 is TGTGCCACCAGCAGATCCGCGGGAGAGGGCTACACCTTC. It is translated as CATSRSAGEGYTF.

The gene calls are TRBV28 and TRBJ1-2; 8 positions agree with TRBD1. The CDR3 has 14 amino acids. V shed 8 bases and J 4 bases; nucleotides not matched to a gene: 9. CDR1 MDHEN and CDR2 SYDVKM come from the germline V gene. CDR3 sequence reads: CASCSGGPSYGYTF. For the CDR3, the DNA is TGTGCCAGCTGCTCAGGGGGCCCTTCCTATGGCTACACCTTC.

The genes are TRBV6-6 and TRBJ2-3; D uncertain. Trimming stripped 0 bases from V and 3 bases from J, with 7 bases between. Germline V gene data show CDR1 as MNHNY and CDR2 as SVGAGI (reference sequence). The CDR3 sequence is 14 residues long. The CDR3 loop is CASSYSTGTDTQYF. CDR3 sequence (DNA): TGTGCCAGCAGTTACTCTACGGGTACAGATACGCAGTATTTT.

This chain joins TRBV7-2 and TRBJ2-7, with TRBD1 identical over 8 bases. J was trimmed by 4 bases and V by 6 bases; bases with no gene match: 11. Germline assignment: CDR1 SGHTA and CDR2 FQGNSA. The CDR3 consists of 15 residues. Here the CDR3 reads CASSTAGQGVYEQYF. The CDR3 DNA reads as TGTGCCAGCAGTACAGCCGGACAGGGAGTATACGAGCAGTACTTC.

The chain couples TRBV11-2 to TRBJ2-7, with D possibly being TRBD1 (5 bases). V dropped 4 bases and J dropped 1 base, with 14 bases sitting between them. Germline V gene sequence: CDR1 SGHAT, CDR2 FQNNGV. This CDR3 contains 15 residues. The CDR3 coding sequence is TGTGCCAGCAGCTCGTGGAAGGGGAAGTCCTACGAGCAGTACTTC. Its protein product is CASSSWKGKSYEQYF.

The J gene is TRBJ2-2, the V gene TRBV7-2; D is uncertain. The CDR3 consists of 12 residues. The ends were cut back, 6 bases at V and 6 bases at J, with 8 bases in the middle. Germline V gene data show CDR1 as SGHTA and CDR2 as FQGNSA. The CDR3: CASRHIPGELFF. In DNA, the CDR3 is TGTGCCAGCAGACACATTCCCGGGGAGCTGTTTTTT.

The gene calls are TRBV5-5 and TRBJ1-5; D not certain. Germline CDR1 and CDR2: SGHKS and YYEKEE (reference sequence). Trimming removed 5 bases at V and 5 bases at J, with 11 bases between. The CDR3 contains 13 residues. In DNA form, the CDR3 reads TGTGCCAGCAGGCAGAACAGCTATCAGCCCCAGCATTTT. Translated, it gives CASRQNSYQPQHF.

V is TRBV7-2 and J is TRBJ1-2; D might be TRBD1 (5 bases). The CDR3 has 14 residues. V lost 6 bases, J lost 3 bases, and 14 bases lay in between. CDR1 SGHTA and CDR2 FQGNSA come from the germline V gene. The CDR3 loop is CASRHRGGDYGYTF. The CDR3, as DNA: TGTGCCAGCAGGCACCGGGGGGGTGACTATGGCTACACCTTC.

The CDR3 protein is CSVNDRGLGNTEAFF. In DNA, the CDR3 is TGCAGCGTTAACGACAGGGGGCTAGGGAACACTGAAGCTTTCTTT. The V gene is TRBV29-1, the J gene TRBJ1-1; 10 bases agree with TRBD1. This CDR3 is 15 amino acids long. The germline CDR1 and CDR2 sequences are SQVTM and ANQGSEA. V was clipped by 5 bases and J by 1 base; unmatched bases: 7.

V gene TRBV6-1 combines with J gene TRBJ2-7; 11 nucleotides align to TRBD2. This CDR3 has 17 amino acids. Per the germline V gene, CDR1 is MNHNS and CDR2 is SASEGT. V shed 4 bases and J 4 bases; nucleotides not matched to a gene: 12. CDR3 loop: CASSGLAGGGAGYEQYF. For the CDR3, the DNA is TGTGCCAGCAGTGGGCTAGCGGGAGGAGGCGCGGGGTACGAGCAGTACTTC.

The chain combines TRBV11-2 with TRBJ2-2; possible D gene TRBD2, 5 bases. Germline V lookup: CDR1 SGHAT, CDR2 FQNNGV. Trimming cost V 8 bases and J 5 bases, with 27 bases left between them. The CDR3 has 18 amino acids. DNA for the CDR3: TGTGCCAGCTCAGGCATTATAGAGGGCCAAGCCAAGACCGGGGAGCTGTTTTTT. This gives the protein CASSGIIEGQAKTGELFF.

V and J are TRBV7-6 and TRBJ2-2; a weak D match, TRBD2 (7 bases). Germline V gene lookup returns CDR1 SGHVS and CDR2 FNYEAQ. Trimming pared 5 bases from V and 6 bases from J, leaving 13 bases between. The CDR3 is made up of 14 amino acids. The CDR3 spells CASSLRGGAGELFF. DNA for the CDR3: TGTGCCAGCAGCCTGAGGGGGGGGGCCGGGGAGCTGTTTTTT.

This clone was seen a handful of times. The chain links TRBV12-5 to TRBJ2-1, with D perhaps TRBD1 or TRBD2 (9 bases each). Trimming removed 1 base from V and 3 bases from J, with 28 bases in between. CDR3 length: 21 residues. In germline, CDR1 is LGHNT, CDR2 FRNRAP. The CDR3 region has the DNA TGTGCTAGTGGTTTGGACCCGACAGGGGGTAGTTGGACTAGCGTCTACAATGAGCAGTTCTTC. The encoded protein is CASGLDPTGGSWTSVYNEQFF.

The V gene is TRBV6-6, the J gene TRBJ1-4, with D unresolved. V was pared by 6 bases and J by 6 bases, with 17 bases between. CDR1 MNHNY and CDR2 SVGAGI come from the germline V gene (reference sequence). This CDR3 comprises 15 residues. The CDR3 sequence: CASRRLAWNYEKLFF. The CDR3 bases are TGTGCCAGCAGAAGACTAGCCTGGAACTATGAAAAACTGTTTTTT.

This sequence joins TRBV27 and TRBJ2-7, with 11 bases fitting TRBD2. The CDR3 totals 17 residues. Germline-derived CDR1 and CDR2 are MNHEY and SMNVEV (reference sequence). J gave up 3 bases and V 6 bases, and 13 bases lay outside the gene matches. CDR3 in DNA: TGTGCCAGCAGACGCCGATCCGGGACTAGCGGAAACTACGAGCAGTACTTC. This translates into CASRRRSGTSGNYEQYF.

The chain has TRBV7-2 and TRBJ2-3; 12 bases are a match to TRBD2. This CDR3 has 13 residues. Looked up from germline, CDR1 is SGHTA and CDR2 is FQGNSA. The V gene end was trimmed by 8 bases and the J gene end by 10 bases; junction bases not matched to a gene: 7. CDR3 nucleotide sequence: TGTGCCAGCTCCAGGACTAGCGGGAATCCGCAGTATTTT. Amino acids: CASSRTSGNPQYF.

In its sample, this clone was seen a few times. The gene calls are TRBV2 and TRBJ2-1; TRBD2 matches at 12 bases. The CDR3 totals 18 residues. Germline loops: CDR1 SNHLY, CDR2 FYNNEI. Trimming removed 1 base from V and 6 bases from J; junction bases left unmatched: 10. CDR3 in DNA: TGTGCCAGCAGTGAAGGTGGGCTAGCGGGAGGGCGCGGCAATGAGCAGTTCTTC. It encodes CASSEGGLAGGRGNEQFF.

This chain uses TRBV5-1 with TRBJ2-3, with 11 bases identical to TRBD2. The ends lost 0 bases at V and 4 bases at J; junction bases unmatched: 16. The CDR3 spans 20 residues. Germline-derived CDR1 and CDR2 are SGHRS and YFSETQ. The CDR3 reads CASSLARTSGLTSYPDTQYF. CDR3 nucleotide sequence: TGCGCCAGCAGCTTGGCCAGGACTAGCGGGCTAACCAGTTATCCAGATACGCAGTATTTT.

Points on this clone: This sample also contains other DNA sequences that code for the same CDR3. CDR3 nucleotide sequence: TGTGCCAGCAGCTGGGGAGGGGGGCTTGCTAATGAAAAACTGTTTTTT. Amino acids: CASSWGGGLANEKLFF. V is TRBV28 and J is TRBJ1-4, with D possibly TRBD1 on 6 matching bases. V lost 6 bases to trimming and J lost 3 bases, with 17 bases between them. This CDR3 comprises 16 residues. Germline V gene data show CDR1 as MDHEN and CDR2 as SYDVKM.

The chain links TRBV19 to TRBJ2-7, with 10 nucleotides matching TRBD1. CDR1 and CDR2 (germline): LNHDA, SQIVND (reference sequence). V lost 4 bases, J lost 4 bases, and 7 bases stayed unmatched. The CDR3 has 15 amino acids. The CDR3 region has the DNA TGTGCCAGTAGTACTACCGGGACAGGGGCTTACGAGCAGTACTTC. Protein: CASSTTGTGAYEQYF.

This chain connects TRBV5-1 to TRBJ2-7; perhaps TRBD1 as D (5 bases). CDR1 is SGHRS and CDR2 is YFSETQ in the germline V gene. With 2 bases removed from V and 1 base from J, the gap between germline ends came to 10 bases. This CDR3 has 14 residues. Written as DNA, the CDR3 is TGCGCCAGCAGCTTATCAACAGGTTCCTACGAGCAGTACTTC. This codes for CASSLSTGSYEQYF.

This clone was seen more than once but under ten times. This chain links TRBV2 with TRBJ2-6, with D possibly being TRBD2 (6 bases). The CDR3 is 17 residues long. Germline CDR1 is SNHLY and CDR2 is FYNNEI. The germline V and J ends were trimmed by 2 bases and 1 base, with 12 bases remaining between them. CDR3 in amino acids: CASSERVGGSGANVLTF. The CDR3 nucleotides are TGTGCCAGCAGTGAAAGAGTGGGAGGATCTGGGGCCAACGTCCTGACTTTC.

This clone has more than one count but fewer than ten. A junction end diverges from the germline sequence, so it may reflect a read error. This chain links TRBV7-9 with TRBJ2-7; D is possibly TRBD1 (5 bases). Germline loops: CDR1 SEHNR, CDR2 FQNEAQ (reference sequence). The CDR3 has 15 residues. CDR3: CSSSQHKTEPYEQYF. As DNA, the CDR3 is TGTTCCAGCAGCCAACACAAGACAGAGCCCTACGAGCAGTACTTC. Variable domain in full (rest from reference TRBV7-9 and TRBJ2-7): DTGVSQNPRHKITKRGQNVTFRCDPISEHNRLYWYRQTLGQGPEFLTYFQNEAQLEKSRLLSDRFSAERPKGSFSTLEIQRTEQGDSAMYLCSSSQHKTEPYEQYFGPGTRLTVT.

This clone was detected only once. The chain is built from TRBV28 and TRBJ1-2; 7 bases are shared with TRBD1. The trim removed 8 bases at V and 4 bases at J, leaving 10 bases unmatched. CDR3 size: 14 residues. Germline-derived CDR1 and CDR2 are MDHEN and SYDVKM. CDR3 sequence reads: CASLKQGNIYGYTF. The CDR3 DNA reads TGTGCCAGCCTAAAACAGGGGAACATCTATGGCTACACCTTC.

With regard to this clone: Other DNA sequences in the same sample also yield this CDR3. The chain uses TRBV2 and TRBJ1-2; 7 bases are a match to TRBD1. This CDR3 region has 14 residues. Germline trimming cut 8 bases from V and 1 base from J; bases unmatched to any gene: 7. Germline CDR1 and CDR2: SNHLY and FYNNEI. The CDR3 nucleotides are TGTGCCAGCCGACTCCGACAGGGTAACTATGGCTACACCTTC. Its protein product is CASRLRQGNYGYTF.